The 2 T cell receptor beta chains below all came from one sample that was sequenced in a study of type 1 regulatory T cells. Overall study findings and caveats: Compared with non-type 1 regulatory T cells, type 1 regulatory T cells showed a more restricted TCR repertoire.

Their antigen targets remain unknown. TCRdb used MiXCR to reprocess the reads, holding one entry per CDR3 protein. The table lists approximately 77,000 distinct CDR3 sequences, roughly 20% of them singletons. The sample taken for sequencing was cultured type 1 regulatory T (Tr1) cells, either the whole culture or a sorted fraction (not recorded which). These receptors were taken from a human donor in good health.

The V gene is TRBV20-1, the J gene TRBJ2-3; 9 bases fit TRBD1. The CDR3 length is 16 residues. Unmatched junction bases numbered 12, after V lost 6 bases and J lost 2 bases. CDR1 is DFQATT, CDR2 SNEGSKA, per germline (reference sequence). CDR3 sequence: CSATRDRAPPTDTQYF. The CDR3 coding sequence is TGCAGTGCCACACGGGACAGGGCGCCCCCCACAGATACGCAGTATTTT.

J is TRBJ2-5 and V is TRBV5-1; D is undetermined. V shed 4 bases and J shed 4 bases, with 17 bases lying between them. Germline V CDR1 and CDR2: SGHRS, YFSETQ. The CDR3 runs to 15 residues. CDR3 region: CASSASPVGGETQYF. The CDR3 DNA follows: TGCGCCAGCAGCGCATCCCCGGTGGGCGGAGAGACCCAGTACTTC.